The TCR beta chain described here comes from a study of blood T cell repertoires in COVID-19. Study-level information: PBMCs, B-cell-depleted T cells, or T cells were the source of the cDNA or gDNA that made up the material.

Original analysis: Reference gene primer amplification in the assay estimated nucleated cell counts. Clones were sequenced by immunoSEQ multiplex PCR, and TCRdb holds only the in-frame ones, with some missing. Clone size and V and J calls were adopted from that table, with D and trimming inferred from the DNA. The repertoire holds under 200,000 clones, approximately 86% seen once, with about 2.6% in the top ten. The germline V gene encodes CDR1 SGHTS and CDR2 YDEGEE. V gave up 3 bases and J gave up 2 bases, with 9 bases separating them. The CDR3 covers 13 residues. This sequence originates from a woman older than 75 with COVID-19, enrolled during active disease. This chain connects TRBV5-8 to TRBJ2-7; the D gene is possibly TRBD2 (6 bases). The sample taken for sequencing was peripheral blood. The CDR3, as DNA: TGTGCCAGCAGCTACGGGGGACCCTACGAGCAGTACTTC. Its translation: CASSYGGPYEQYF. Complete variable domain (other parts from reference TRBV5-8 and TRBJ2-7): EAGVTQSPTHLIKTRGQQATLRCSPISGHTSVYWYQQALGLGLQFLLWYDEGEERNRGNFPPRFSGRQFPNYSSELNVNALELEDSALYLCASSYGGPYEQYFGPGTRLTVT.